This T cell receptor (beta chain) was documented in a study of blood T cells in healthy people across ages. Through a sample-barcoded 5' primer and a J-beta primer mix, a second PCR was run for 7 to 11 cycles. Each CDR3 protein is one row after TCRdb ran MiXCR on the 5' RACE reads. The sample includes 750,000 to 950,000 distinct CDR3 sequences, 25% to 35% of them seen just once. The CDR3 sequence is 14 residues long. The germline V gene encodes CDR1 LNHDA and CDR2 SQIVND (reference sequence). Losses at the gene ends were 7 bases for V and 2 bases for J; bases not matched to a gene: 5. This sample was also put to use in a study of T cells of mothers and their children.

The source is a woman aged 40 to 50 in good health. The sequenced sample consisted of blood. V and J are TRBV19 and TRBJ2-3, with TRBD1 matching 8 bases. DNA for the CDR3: TGTGCCAGTACTACGGACAGGGCCACAGATACGCAGTATTTT. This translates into CASTTDRATDTQYF.